This TCR beta chain is drawn from a study of CD8 T cells in ankylosing spondylitis. Losses at the gene ends were 3 bases for V and 5 bases for J; bases not matched to a gene: 6. The CDR3 length is 15 residues. Germline lookup yields CDR1 MDHEN and CDR2 SYDVKM. TCRdb itself ran the 5' RACE reads through MiXCR, one entry per CDR3 protein. The repertoire consists of 240,000 or so distinct CDR3 sequences, with about 10% occurring once and the leading ten covering roughly 6.8%. What was sequenced was blood, either unsorted or a sorted T cell fraction (not recorded which). The rearrangement joins TRBV28 to TRBJ2-3; TRBD2 matches 9 bases. The receptor comes from a male donor with ankylosing spondylitis or in good health (not recorded which). The CDR3 sequence: CASSLYGGRGDTQYF. The CDR3 DNA is TGTGCCAGCAGTTTGTACGGCGGGAGGGGAGATACGCAGTATTTT.